Below are 2 T cell receptor beta chains sequenced from a single sample in a study of graft-versus-host responses after intestinal transplantation. These receptors have no known antigen. Clones were sequenced by immunoSEQ multiplex PCR, and TCRdb holds only the in-frame ones, with some missing. The table shows about 66,000 clones, with around 91% occurring only once. The specimen comprised unstimulated CD8+ T cells sorted from spleen or lymph node cells, sampled before intestinal transplant. These receptors were obtained from a human donor who received an intestinal transplant.

CDR3 region: CASSPGAGAAGEQFF. The CDR3 DNA is TGTGCCAGCAGCCCGGGAGCGGGGGCCGCGGGGGAGCAGTTCTTC. The rearrangement joins TRBV9 to TRBJ2-1, with 8 positions matching TRBD2. The CDR3 is 15 residues long. Germline V gene lookup returns CDR1 SGDLS and CDR2 YYNGEE. The trim removed 4 bases at V and 10 bases at J, leaving 13 bases unmatched.

The chain joins TRBV7-3 to TRBJ2-3, with D uncertain. Germline CDR1 reads SGHTA; CDR2 reads FQGTGA. V dropped 5 bases and J dropped 4 bases, with 13 bases sitting between them. The CDR3 runs to 14 residues. CDR3 in amino acids: CASSPKPSADTQYF. The CDR3 bases are TGTGCCAGCAGCCCCAAACCCTCGGCAGATACGCAGTATTTT. The full variable domain, its missing parts supplied by reference TRBV7-3 and TRBJ2-3, is GAGVSQTPSNKVTEKGKYVELRCDPISGHTALYWYRQSLGQGPEFLIYFQGTGAADDSGLPNDRFFAVRPEGSVSTLKIQRTERGDSAVYLCASSPKPSADTQYFGPGTRLTVL.